This paragraph reports one TCR beta chain. Antigen: not known. The CDR3 runs to 16 residues. V lost 0 bases and J lost 1; bases outside the gene matches: 5. Looked up from germline, CDR1 is SGDLS and CDR2 is YYNGEE. The record originates from a study of cytomegalovirus exposure and HLA in healthy donors. Whole-study results and caveats: As immune exposure information, only CMV serostatus was available. For most TCR beta V segments, an earlier analysis put the productive rate at about 87% or about 30% of the time.

The PCR employed 60 Vbeta primers together with 13 Jbeta primers. Method: immunoSEQ multiplex PCR; TCRdb's copy keeps in-frame clones and lacks some. The table for this sample gives around 50,000 clones. The receptor's source is a woman in her fifties or sixties in good health and CMV-seropositive. The chain links TRBV9 to TRBJ2-3, with TRBD2 matching 7 bases. The specimen sequenced was PBMCs. The CDR3 reads CASSVDPSGRTDTQYF. DNA of the CDR3: TGTGCCAGCAGCGTAGATCCTAGCGGCCGCACAGATACGCAGTATTTT.